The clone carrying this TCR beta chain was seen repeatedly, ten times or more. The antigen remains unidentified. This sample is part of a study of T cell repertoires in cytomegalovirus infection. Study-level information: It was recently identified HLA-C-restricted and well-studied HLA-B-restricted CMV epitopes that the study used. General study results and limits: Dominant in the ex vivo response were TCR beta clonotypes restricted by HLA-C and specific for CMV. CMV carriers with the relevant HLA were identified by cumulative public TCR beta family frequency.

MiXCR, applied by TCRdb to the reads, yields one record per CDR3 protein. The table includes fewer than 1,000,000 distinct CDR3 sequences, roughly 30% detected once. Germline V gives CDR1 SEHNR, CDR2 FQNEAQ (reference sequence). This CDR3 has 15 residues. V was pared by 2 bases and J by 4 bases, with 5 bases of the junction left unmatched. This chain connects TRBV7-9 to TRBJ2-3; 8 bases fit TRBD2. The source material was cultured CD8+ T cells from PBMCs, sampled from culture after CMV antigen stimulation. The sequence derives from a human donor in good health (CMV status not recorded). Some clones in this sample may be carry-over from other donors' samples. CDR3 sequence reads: CASSLWVAGPDTQYF. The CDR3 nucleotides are TGTGCCAGCAGCTTATGGGTAGCGGGGCCAGATACGCAGTATTTT.